The table lists the clone carrying this TCR beta chain with a count of one. No antigen is known for it. TCRdb reprocessed the reads via MiXCR and lists one record per CDR3 protein. The profile shows hundreds of thousands of distinct CDR3 sequences, 10% to 12% of them singletons. Germline trimming cut 4 bases from V and 4 bases from J; bases unmatched to any gene: 9. Germline V gene data show CDR1 as SGHTA and CDR2 as FQGTGA. The CDR3 consists of 17 residues. This sample is part of a study of T cell repertoires in cytomegalovirus infection. About the research overall: Public TCR beta signatures indicated both CMV infection and matching HLA type.

General study points: Using cumulative public TCR beta family frequency, the authors identified those who carried CMV together with the relevant HLA. HLA-C-restricted TCR beta clonotypes specific for CMV led the ex vivo response.

This sequence joins TRBV7-3 and TRBJ2-1; 11 nucleotides line up with TRBD1. The sequencing sample was made of PBMCs. The source of this sequence is a human donor in good health (CMV status not recorded). Some clones in this sample may be carry-over from other donors' samples. CDR3: CASSSKPGTGGYNEQFF. For the CDR3, the DNA is TGTGCCAGCAGCTCAAAACCCGGGACAGGGGGATACAATGAGCAGTTCTTC.